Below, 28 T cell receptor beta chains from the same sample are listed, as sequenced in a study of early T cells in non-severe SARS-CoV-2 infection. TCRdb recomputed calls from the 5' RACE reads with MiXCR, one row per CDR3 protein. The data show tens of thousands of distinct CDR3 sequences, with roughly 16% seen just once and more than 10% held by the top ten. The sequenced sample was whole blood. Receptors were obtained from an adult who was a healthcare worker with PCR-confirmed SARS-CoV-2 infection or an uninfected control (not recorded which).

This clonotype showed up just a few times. The CDR3 sequence is CASSRGTGTYNEQFF. CDR3 coding DNA: TGTGCCAGCTCACGAGGGACAGGAACCTACAATGAGCAGTTCTTC. The chain uses TRBV18 and TRBJ2-1; 8 bases match TRBD1. The CDR3 spans 15 residues. Germline V lookup: CDR1 KGHSH, CDR2 LQKENI. The junction had 4 bases not matched to a gene; V was cut back by 4 bases and J by 2 bases.

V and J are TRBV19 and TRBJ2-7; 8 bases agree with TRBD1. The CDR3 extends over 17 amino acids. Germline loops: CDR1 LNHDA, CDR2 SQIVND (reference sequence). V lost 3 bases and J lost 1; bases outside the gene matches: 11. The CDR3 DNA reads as TGTGCCAGTAGTATTGCCGACAGGGGAAGTTATTCCTACGAGCAGTACTTC. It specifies CASSIADRGSYSYEQYF.

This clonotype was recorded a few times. The CDR3 DNA reads as TGTGCCAGTCTTAGCGGGGGGGCCTACGAGCAGTACTTC. Its protein is CASLSGGAYEQYF. The V and J genes are TRBV6-2 or TRBV6-3 and TRBJ2-7; the match to TRBD2 covers 11 bases. With 9 bases clipped from V and 2 bases from J, the junction kept 3 bases outside the gene matches. Looked up from germline, CDR1 is MNHEY and CDR2 is SVGEGT. This CDR3 contains 13 residues.

The CDR3 DNA follows: TGCAGCGTTGTCGGTAGCGGGAGGTACAATGAGCAGTTCTTC. Amino acids: CSVVGSGRYNEQFF. The rearrangement joins TRBV29-1 to TRBJ2-1; 10 bases are a match to TRBD2. This CDR3 region has 14 residues. Germline V gene lookup returns CDR1 SQVTM and CDR2 ANQGSEA. J lost 4 bases, V lost 4 bases, and 4 bases had no gene match.

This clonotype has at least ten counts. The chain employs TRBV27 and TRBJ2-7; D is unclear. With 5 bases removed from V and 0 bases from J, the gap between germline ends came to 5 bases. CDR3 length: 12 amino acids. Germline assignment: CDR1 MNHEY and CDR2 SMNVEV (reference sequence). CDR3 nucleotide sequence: TGTGCCAGCAGTGCCAACTCCTACGAGCAGTACTTC. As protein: CASSANSYEQYF.

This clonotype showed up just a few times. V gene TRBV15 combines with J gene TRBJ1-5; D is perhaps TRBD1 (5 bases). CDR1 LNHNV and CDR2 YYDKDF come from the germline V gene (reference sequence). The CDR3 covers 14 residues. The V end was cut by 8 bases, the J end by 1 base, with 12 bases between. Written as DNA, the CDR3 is TGTGCCACCCGGAGGGGAGTGAGCAATCAGCCCCAGCATTTT. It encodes CATRRGVSNQPQHF. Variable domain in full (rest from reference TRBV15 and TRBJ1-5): DAMVIQNPRYQVTQFGKPVTLSCSQTLNHNVMYWYQQKSSQAPKLLFHYYDKDFNNEADTPDNFQSRRPNTSFCFLDIRSPGLGDTAMYLCATRRGVSNQPQHFGDGTRLSIL.

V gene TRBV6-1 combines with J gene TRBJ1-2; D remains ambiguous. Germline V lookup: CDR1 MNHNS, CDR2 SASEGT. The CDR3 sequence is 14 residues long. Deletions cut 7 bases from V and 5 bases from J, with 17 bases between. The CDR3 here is CASTLGRVGYGYTF. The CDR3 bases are TGTGCCAGCACCCTCGGTCGCGTGGGATATGGCTACACCTTC.

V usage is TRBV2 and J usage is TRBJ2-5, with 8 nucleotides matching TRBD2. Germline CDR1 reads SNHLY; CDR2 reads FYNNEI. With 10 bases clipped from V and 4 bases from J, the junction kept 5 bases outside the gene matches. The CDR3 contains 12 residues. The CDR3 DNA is TGTGCCATCGGACTAGCCCGAGAGACCCAGTACTTC. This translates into CAIGLARETQYF.

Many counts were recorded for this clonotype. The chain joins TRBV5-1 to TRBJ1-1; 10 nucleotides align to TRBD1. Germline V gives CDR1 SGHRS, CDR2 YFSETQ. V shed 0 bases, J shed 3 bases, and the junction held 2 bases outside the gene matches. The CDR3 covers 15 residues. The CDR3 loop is CASSLVGTGDTEAFF. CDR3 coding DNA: TGCGCCAGCAGCTTGGTAGGGACAGGGGACACTGAAGCTTTCTTT.

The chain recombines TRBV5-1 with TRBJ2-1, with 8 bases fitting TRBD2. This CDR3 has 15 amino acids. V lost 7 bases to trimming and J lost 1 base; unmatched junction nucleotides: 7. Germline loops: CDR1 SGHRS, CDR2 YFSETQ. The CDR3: CASVLAVPSYNEQFF. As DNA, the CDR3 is TGCGCCAGCGTACTAGCGGTCCCTTCCTACAATGAGCAGTTCTTC.

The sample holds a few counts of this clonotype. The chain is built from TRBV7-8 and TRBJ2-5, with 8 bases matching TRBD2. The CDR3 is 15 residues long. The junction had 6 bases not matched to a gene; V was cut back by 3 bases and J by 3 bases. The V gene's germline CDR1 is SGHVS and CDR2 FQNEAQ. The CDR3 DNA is TGTGCCAGCAGCTTGTCTGTGACTAGCGAAGAGACCCAGTACTTC. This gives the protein CASSLSVTSEETQYF.

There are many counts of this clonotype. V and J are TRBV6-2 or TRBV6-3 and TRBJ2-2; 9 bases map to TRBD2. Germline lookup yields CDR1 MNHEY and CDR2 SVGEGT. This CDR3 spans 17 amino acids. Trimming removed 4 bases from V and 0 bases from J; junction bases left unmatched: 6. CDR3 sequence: CASSFNAGGPNTGELFF. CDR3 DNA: TGTGCCAGCAGTTTTAATGCGGGAGGGCCGAACACCGGGGAGCTGTTTTTT.

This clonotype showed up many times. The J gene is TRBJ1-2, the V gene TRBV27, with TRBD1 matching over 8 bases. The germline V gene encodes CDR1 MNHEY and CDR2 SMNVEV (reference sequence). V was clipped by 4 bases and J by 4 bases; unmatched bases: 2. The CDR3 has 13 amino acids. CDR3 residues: CASSSGQGYGYTF. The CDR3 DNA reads TGTGCCAGCAGTTCCGGACAGGGCTATGGCTACACCTTC.

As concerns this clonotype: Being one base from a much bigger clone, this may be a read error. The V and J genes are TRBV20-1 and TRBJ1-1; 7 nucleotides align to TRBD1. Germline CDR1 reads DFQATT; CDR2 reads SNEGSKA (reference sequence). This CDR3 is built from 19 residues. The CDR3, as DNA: TGCAATGCTAGCGGACCCGCGAAGAGGGCAGGGGGGTTGAACACTGAAGCTTTCTTT. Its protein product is CNASGPAKRAGGLNTEAFF.

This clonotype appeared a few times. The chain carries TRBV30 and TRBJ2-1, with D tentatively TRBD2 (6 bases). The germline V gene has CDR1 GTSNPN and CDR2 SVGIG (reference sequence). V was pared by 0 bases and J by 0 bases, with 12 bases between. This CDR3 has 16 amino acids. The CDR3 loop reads CAWSVGSGSSYNEQFF. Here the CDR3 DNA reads TGTGCCTGGAGTGTCGGTAGCGGTAGCTCCTACAATGAGCAGTTCTTC. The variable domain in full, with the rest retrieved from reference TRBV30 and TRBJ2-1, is SQTIHQWPATLVQPVGSPLSLECTVEGTSNPNLYWYRQAAGRGLQLLFYSVGIGQISSEVPQNLSASRPQDRQFILSSKKLLLSDSGFYLCAWSVGSGSSYNEQFFGPGTRLTVL.

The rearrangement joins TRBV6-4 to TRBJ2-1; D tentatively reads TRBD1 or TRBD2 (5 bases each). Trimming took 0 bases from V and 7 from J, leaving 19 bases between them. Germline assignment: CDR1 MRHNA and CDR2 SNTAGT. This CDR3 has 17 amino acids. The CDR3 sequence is CASSDSAGAGPWNEQFF. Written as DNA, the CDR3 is TGTGCCAGCAGTGACTCGGCCGGGGCAGGACCTTGGAATGAGCAGTTCTTC.

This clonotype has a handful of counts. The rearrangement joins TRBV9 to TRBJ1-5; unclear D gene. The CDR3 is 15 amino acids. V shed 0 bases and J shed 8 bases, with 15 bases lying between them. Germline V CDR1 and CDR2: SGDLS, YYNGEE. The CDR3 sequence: CASSVEGGPMEPQHF. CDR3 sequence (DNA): TGTGCCAGCAGCGTAGAGGGCGGCCCCATGGAGCCCCAGCATTTT.

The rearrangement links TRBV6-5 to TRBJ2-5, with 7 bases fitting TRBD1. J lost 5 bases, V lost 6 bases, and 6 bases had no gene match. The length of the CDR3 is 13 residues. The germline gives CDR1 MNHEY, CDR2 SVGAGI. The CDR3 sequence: CASSPGQSETQYF. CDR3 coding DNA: TGTGCCAGCAGCCCGGGACAGTCGGAGACCCAGTACTTC.

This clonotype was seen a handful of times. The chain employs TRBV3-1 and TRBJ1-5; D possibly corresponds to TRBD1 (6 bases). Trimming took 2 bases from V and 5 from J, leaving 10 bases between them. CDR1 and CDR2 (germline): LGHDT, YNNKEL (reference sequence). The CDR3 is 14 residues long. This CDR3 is CASSQSTGYQPQHF. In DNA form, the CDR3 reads TGTGCCAGCAGCCAATCGACAGGCTATCAGCCCCAGCATTTT.

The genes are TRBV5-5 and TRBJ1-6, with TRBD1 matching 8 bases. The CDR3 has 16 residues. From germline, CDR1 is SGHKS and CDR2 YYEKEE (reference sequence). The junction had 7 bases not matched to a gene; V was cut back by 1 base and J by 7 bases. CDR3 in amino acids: CASSLSDRGGNSPLHF. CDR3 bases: TGTGCCAGCAGCTTGTCCGACAGGGGTGGGAATTCACCCCTCCACTTT.

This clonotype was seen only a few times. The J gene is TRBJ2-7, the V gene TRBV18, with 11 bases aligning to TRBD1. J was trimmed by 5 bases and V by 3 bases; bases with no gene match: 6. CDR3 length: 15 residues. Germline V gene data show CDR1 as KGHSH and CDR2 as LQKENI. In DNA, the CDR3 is TGTGCCAGCTCACCCGGGACAGGGGGATACCACGAGCAGTACTTC. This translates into CASSPGTGGYHEQYF.

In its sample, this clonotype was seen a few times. CDR3 residues: CASSLSQASNQPQHF. Here the CDR3 DNA reads TGTGCCAGCAGCTTAAGCCAGGCGAGCAATCAGCCCCAGCATTTT. This chain connects TRBV7-8 to TRBJ1-5; D not resolved. The V gene lost 2 bases and the J gene lost 1 base, with 9 bases spanning the gap. The CDR3 is made up of 15 amino acids. Germline lookup yields CDR1 SGHVS and CDR2 FQNEAQ.

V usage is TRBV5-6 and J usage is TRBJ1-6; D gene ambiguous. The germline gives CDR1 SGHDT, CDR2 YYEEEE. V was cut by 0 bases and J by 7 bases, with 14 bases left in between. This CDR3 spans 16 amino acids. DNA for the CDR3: TGTGCCAGCAGCTTGGATCACGGAGGGTCGAATTCACCCCTCCACTTT. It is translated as CASSLDHGGSNSPLHF. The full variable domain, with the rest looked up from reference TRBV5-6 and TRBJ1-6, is DAGVTQSPTHLIKTRGQQVTLRCSPKSGHDTVSWYQQALGQGPQFIFQYYEEEERQRGNFPDRFSGHQFPNYSSELNVNALLLGDSALYLCASSLDHGGSNSPLHFGNGTRLTVT.

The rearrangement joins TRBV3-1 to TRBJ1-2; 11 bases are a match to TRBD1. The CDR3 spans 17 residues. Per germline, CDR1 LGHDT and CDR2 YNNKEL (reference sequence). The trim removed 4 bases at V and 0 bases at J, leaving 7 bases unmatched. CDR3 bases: TGTGCCAGCAGCCGAGGACAGGGGGCTGTAGCTAACTATGGCTACACCTTC. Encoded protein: CASSRGQGAVANYGYTF.

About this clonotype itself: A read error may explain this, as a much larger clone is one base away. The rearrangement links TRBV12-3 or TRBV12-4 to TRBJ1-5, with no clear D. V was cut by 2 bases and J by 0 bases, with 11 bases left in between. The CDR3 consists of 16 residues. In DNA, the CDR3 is TGTGCCAGCAGTTTAAAGCATGGTCATAGCAATCAGCCCCAGCATTTT. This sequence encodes CASSLKHGHSNQPQHF.

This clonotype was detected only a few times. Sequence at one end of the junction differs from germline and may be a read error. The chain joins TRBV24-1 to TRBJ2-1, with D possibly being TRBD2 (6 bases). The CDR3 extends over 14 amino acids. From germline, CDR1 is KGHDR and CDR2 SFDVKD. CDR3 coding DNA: TGTGCCACAAGTGGCGGGATTGGGTACAATGAGCAGTTCTTC. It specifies CATSGGIGYNEQFF.

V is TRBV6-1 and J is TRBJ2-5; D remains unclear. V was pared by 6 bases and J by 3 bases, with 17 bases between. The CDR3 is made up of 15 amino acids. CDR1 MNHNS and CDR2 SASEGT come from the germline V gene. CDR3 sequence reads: CASSPLSDWEETQYF. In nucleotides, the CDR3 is TGTGCCAGCAGCCCTCTGTCAGACTGGGAAGAGACCCAGTACTTC.

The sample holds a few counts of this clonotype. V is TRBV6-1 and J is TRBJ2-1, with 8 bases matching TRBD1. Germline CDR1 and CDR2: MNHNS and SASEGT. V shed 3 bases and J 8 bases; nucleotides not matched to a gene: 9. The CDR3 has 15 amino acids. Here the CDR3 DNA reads TGTGCCAGCAGTGATCGGGGACAGGTAGGGTATGAGCAGTTCTTC. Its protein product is CASSDRGQVGYEQFF.